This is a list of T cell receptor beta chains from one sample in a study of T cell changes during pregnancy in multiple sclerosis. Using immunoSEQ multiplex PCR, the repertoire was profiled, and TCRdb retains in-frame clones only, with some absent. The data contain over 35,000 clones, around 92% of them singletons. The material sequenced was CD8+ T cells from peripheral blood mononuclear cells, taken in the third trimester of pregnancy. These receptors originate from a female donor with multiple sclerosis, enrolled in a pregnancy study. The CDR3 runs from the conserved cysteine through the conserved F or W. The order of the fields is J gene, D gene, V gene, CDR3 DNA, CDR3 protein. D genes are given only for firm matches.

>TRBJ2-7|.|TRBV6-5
TGTGCCAGCAGTTACAACGGGATGGATTACGAGCAGTACTTC
CASSYNGMDYEQYF
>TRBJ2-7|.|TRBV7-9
TGTGCCAGCAGCTTAGCTTCAGGTTCCTACGAGCAGTACTTC
CASSLASGSYEQYF
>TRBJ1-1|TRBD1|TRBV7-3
TGTGCCAGCAGCTCAACAGGGGGTGACACTGAAGCTTTCTTT
CASSSTGGDTEAFF
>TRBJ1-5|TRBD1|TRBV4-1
TGCGCCAGCAGCCTCACAGGGGATCAGCCCCAGCATTTT
CASSLTGDQPQHF
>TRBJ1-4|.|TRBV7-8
TGTGCCAGCAGCTTCTGGCGGGATGCAACTAATGAAAAACTGTTTTTT
CASSFWRDATNEKLFF
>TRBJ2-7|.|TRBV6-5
TGTGCCAGCAGTAAAATACAGGGTAGCGAGCAGTACTTC
CASSKIQGSEQYF
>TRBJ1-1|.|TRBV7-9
TGTGCCAGCAGCTCGGGACAAAGGAACACTGAAGCTTTCTTT
CASSSGQRNTEAFF
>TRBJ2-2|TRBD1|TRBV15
TGTGCCACCAGCAGTAATACAGGGGAGAGGGCCGGGGAGCTGTTTTTT
CATSSNTGERAGELFF
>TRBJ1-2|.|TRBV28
TGTGCCAGCAGCGTTCCAGTTCCACAGACGGAGGCGGGGGCCTATGGCTACACCTTC
CASSVPVPQTEAGAYGYTF
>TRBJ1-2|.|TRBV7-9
TGTGCCAGCAGCCCCCGGACAGCCACAGGGTATGGCTACACCTTC
CASSPRTATGYGYTF
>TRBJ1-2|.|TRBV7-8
TGTGCCAGCAGCGCCCCCGGGACTAACTATGGCTACACCTTC
CASSAPGTNYGYTF
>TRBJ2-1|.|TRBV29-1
TGCAGCGTTGATTTAGGGGGGGGACGCTCCTACAATGAGCAGTTCTTC
CSVDLGGGRSYNEQFF
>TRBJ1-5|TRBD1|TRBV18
TGTGCCAGCTCAGGGTCTCCGGGACAGGGGGCCCTTCAGCCCCAGCATTTT
CASSGSPGQGALQPQHF
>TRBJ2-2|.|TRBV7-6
TGTGCCAGCACCCCCTCTATTCCGGGGGAGGCCGGGGAGCTGTTTTTT
CASTPSIPGEAGELFF
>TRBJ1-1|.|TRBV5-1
TGCGCCAGCAGCTCGTCGGGGGGCACTGAAGCTTTCTTT
CASSSSGGTEAFF
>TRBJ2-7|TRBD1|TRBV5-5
TGTGCCAGCAGCTTGTTGCAGGGGGCCTACGAGCAGTACTTC
CASSLLQGAYEQYF
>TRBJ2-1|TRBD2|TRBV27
TGTGCCAGCAGTTTATACCCCGCGTCTAGCGGGATAACTATTGAGCAGTTCTTC
CASSLYPASSGITIEQFF
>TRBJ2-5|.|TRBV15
TGTGCCACCAGCAGGTGGGGACTCGCTCAAGAGACCCAGTACTTC
CATSRWGLAQETQYF
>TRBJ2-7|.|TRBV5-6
TGTGCCAGCAGCTTGGGGACTTTTGAGCAGTACTTC
CASSLGTFEQYF
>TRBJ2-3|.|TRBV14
TGTGCCAGCAGCCAAGAGCCAGGGAGGCACACAGATACGCAGTATTTT
CASSQEPGRHTDTQYF
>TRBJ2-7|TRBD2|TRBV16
TGTGCCAGCAGGCTAGGGACTAGCGGCTCCTACGAGCAGTACTTC
CASRLGTSGSYEQYF
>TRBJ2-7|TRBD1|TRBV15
TGTGCCACCAGCAGCCCCCGTACAGGGGCCTACGAGCAGTACTTC
CATSSPRTGAYEQYF
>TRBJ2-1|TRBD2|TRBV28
TGTGCCAGCAGTACCAACTCACCGGGACTAGCGGGAGAAGCCGGCAATGAGCAGTTCTTC
CASSTNSPGLAGEAGNEQFF
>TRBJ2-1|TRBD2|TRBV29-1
TGCAGCGTTGAAGATTCGCGGGAGCCCTACAATGAGCAGTTCTTC
CSVEDSREPYNEQFF
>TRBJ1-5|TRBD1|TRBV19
TGTGCCAGTAGTCTAGACAGGGGCGGAAATCAGCCCCAGCATTTT
CASSLDRGGNQPQHF
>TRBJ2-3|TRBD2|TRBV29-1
TGCAGCGTTGAAAACACTGAGCCCCGACTAGCGGGATGGGCAGATACGCAGTATTTT
CSVENTEPRLAGWADTQYF